This TCR beta chain was profiled in a study of response to subunit inactivated influenza vaccine. Regarding the study as a whole: The authors proposed limited new T cell recruitment per seasonal influenza vaccination.

Regarding this clonotype: Its matching antigen is unknown.

This CDR3 is built from 15 residues. With V trimmed by 2 bases and J by 5 bases, 5 bases remained unmatched. Germline CDR1 reads MNHEY; CDR2 reads SVGAGI. A single record per CDR3 protein comes from TCRdb applying MiXCR to the RT-PCR reads. The sample contains 650,000 to 800,000 distinct CDR3 sequences, about 14% of which appear only once. The sequencing used PBMCs from blood, collected around two weeks before vaccination. The V gene is TRBV6-5, the J gene TRBJ2-3; 9 positions match TRBD2. This TCR came from a man aged 45 to 65 who received an inactivated influenza vaccine. DNA for the CDR3: TGTGCCAGCAGTTACGGCGGGGGGGCTAGAGATACGCAGTATTTT. It translates to CASSYGGGARDTQYF.